The clone carrying this TCR beta chain was counted at least ten times. What it binds is unknown. The TCR library protocol was used to attach unique molecular identifiers. These identifiers were attached to individual cDNA molecules. Via MiXCR, TCRdb re-called the 5' RACE reads, giving one row per CDR3 protein. The data show 77,000 or so distinct CDR3 sequences, around 15% seen once. This record belongs to a study of early T cells in non-severe SARS-CoV-2 infection. Study-wide background: RNA in bulk from unsorted whole blood was sequenced, and chains were unpaired. Whole-study findings and limits: Matches to VDJdb favored anti-spike CD8 responses and missed private and CD4 specificities.

Germline-derived CDR1 and CDR2 are KGHSH and LQKENI. This CDR3 is built from 14 residues. V shed 4 bases and J shed 0 bases, with 9 bases lying between them. The TCR originated in an adult who was a healthcare worker with PCR-confirmed SARS-CoV-2 infection or an uninfected control (not recorded which). Sequences were derived from whole blood, sampled at baseline. V is TRBV18 and J is TRBJ1-1, with D uncertain. The CDR3 region is CASSHGKVNTEAFF. The CDR3, as DNA: TGTGCCAGCTCACATGGGAAGGTGAACACTGAAGCTTTCTTT.